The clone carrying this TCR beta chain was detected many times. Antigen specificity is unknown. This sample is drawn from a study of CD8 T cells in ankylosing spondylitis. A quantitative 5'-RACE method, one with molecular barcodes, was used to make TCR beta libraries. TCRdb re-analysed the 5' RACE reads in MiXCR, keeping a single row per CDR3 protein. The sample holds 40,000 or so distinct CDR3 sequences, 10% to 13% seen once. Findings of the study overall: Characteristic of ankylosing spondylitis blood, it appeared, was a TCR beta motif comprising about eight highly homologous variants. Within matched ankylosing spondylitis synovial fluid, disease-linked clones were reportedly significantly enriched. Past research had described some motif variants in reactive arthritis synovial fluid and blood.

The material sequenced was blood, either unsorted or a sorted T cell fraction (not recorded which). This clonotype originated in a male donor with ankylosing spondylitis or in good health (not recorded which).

CDR3 region: CASSLERSTDTQYF. DNA for the CDR3: TGTGCCAGCAGCTTGGAGCGGAGCACAGATACGCAGTATTTT. The chain couples TRBV5-6 to TRBJ2-3; possible D gene TRBD2, 5 bases. The CDR3 is made up of 14 amino acids. In germline, CDR1 is SGHDT, CDR2 YYEEEE. V lost 0 bases, J lost 0 bases, and 5 bases lay in between.